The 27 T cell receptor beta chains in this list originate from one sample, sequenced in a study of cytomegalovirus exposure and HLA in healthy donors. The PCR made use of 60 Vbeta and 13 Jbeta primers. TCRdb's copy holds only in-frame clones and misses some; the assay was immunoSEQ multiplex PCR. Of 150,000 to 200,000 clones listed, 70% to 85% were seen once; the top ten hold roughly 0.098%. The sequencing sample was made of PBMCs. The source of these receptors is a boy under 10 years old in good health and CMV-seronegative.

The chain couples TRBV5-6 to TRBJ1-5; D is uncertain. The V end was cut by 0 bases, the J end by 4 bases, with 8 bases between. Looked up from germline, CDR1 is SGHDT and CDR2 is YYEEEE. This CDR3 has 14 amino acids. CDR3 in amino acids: CASSLGQANQPQHF. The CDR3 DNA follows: TGTGCCAGCAGCTTGGGGCAGGCGAATCAGCCCCAGCATTTT. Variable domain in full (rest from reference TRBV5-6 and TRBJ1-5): DAGVTQSPTHLIKTRGQQVTLRCSPKSGHDTVSWYQQALGQGPQFIFQYYEEEERQRGNFPDRFSGHQFPNYSSELNVNALLLGDSALYLCASSLGQANQPQHFGDGTRLSIL.

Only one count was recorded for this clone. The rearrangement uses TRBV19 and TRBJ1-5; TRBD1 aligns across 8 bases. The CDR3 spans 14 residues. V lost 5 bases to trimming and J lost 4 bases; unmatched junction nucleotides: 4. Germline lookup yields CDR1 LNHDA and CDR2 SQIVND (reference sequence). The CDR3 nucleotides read TGTGCCAGTAGTCAAACAGGGGGTAATCAGCCCCAGCATTTT. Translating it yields CASSQTGGNQPQHF. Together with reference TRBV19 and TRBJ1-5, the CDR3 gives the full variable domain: DGGITQSPKYLFRKEGQNVTLSCEQNLNHDAMYWYRQDPGQGLRLIYYSQIVNDFQKGDIAEGYSVSREKKESFPLTVTSAQKNPTAFYLCASSQTGGNQPQHFGDGTRLSIL.

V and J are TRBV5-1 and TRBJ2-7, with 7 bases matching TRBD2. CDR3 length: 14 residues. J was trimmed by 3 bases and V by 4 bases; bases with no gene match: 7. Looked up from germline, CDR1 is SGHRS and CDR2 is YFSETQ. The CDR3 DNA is TGCGCCAGCAGCCCGCGGGGGTCCAACTACGAGCAGTACTTC. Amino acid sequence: CASSPRGSNYEQYF.

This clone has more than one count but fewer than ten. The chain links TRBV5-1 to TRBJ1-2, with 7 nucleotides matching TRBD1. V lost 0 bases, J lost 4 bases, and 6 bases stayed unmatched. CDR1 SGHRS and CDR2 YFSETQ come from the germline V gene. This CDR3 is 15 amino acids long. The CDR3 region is CASSLEDRAVYGYTF. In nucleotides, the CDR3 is TGCGCCAGCAGCTTGGAAGACAGGGCCGTCTATGGCTACACCTTC.

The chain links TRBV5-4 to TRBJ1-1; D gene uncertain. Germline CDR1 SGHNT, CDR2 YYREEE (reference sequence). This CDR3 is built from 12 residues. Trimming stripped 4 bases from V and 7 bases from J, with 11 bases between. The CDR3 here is CASSRRVLEAFF. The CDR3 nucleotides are TGTGCCAGCAGCCGTCGGGTCCTTGAAGCTTTCTTT.

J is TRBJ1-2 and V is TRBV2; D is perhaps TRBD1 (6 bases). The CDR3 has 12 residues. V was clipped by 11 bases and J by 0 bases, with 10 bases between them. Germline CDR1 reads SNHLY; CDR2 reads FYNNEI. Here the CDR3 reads CAGGAANYGYTF. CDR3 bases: TGTGCCGGGGGCGCAGCTAACTATGGCTACACCTTC.

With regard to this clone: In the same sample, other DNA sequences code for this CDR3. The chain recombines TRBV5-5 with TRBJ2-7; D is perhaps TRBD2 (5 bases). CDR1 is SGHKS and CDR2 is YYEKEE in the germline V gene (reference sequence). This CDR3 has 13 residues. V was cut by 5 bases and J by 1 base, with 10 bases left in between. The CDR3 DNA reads TGTGCCAGCAGTCTGAGAGGGTCCTACGAGCAGTACTTC. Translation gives CASSLRGSYEQYF.

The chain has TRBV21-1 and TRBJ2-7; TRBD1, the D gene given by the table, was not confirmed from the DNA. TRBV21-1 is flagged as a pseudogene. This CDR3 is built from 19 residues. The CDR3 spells CASSGPKCRDRAPLYEQYF. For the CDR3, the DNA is TGTGCCAGCAGCGGACCGAAGTGCCGGGACAGGGCCCCGTTGTACGAGCAGTACTTC.

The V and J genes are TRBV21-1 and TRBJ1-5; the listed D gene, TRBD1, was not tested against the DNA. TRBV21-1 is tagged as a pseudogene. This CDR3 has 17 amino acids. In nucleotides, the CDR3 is TGTGCCAGCAAGGGGGTCGCAGGGCGTCCCTACAATCAGCCCCAGCATTTT. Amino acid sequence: CASKGVAGRPYNQPQHF.

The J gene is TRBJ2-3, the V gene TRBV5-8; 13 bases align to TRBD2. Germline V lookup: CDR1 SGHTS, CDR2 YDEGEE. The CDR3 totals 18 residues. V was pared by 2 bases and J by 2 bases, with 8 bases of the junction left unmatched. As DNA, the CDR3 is TGTGCCAGCAGCTTAGGACTAGCGGGGGCCTCCTACACAGATACGCAGTATTTT. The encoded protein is CASSLGLAGASYTDTQYF.

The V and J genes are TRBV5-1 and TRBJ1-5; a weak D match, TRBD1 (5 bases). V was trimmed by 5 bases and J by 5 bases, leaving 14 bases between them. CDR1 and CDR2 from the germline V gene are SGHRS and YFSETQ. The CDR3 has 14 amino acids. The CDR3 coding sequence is TGCGCCAGCAGTGCTGACGGGGGGGATCAGCCCCAGCATTTT. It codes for CASSADGGDQPQHF. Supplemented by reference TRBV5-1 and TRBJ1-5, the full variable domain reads KAGVTQTPRYLIKTRGQQVTLSCSPISGHRSVSWYQQTPGQGLQFLFEYFSETQRNKGNFPGRFSGRQFSNSRSEMNVSTLELGDSALYLCASSADGGDQPQHFGDGTRLSIL.

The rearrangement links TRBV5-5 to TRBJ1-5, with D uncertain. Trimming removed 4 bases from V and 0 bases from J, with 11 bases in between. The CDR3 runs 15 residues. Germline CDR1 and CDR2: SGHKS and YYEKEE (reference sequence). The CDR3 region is CASSGQKISNQPQHF. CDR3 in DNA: TGTGCCAGCAGCGGGCAGAAAATTAGCAATCAGCCCCAGCATTTT. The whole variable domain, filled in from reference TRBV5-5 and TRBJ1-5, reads DAGVTQSPTHLIKTRGQQVTLRCSPISGHKSVSWYQQVLGQGPQFIFQYYEKEERGRGNFPDRFSARQFPNYSSELNVNALLLGDSALYLCASSGQKISNQPQHFGDGTRLSIL.

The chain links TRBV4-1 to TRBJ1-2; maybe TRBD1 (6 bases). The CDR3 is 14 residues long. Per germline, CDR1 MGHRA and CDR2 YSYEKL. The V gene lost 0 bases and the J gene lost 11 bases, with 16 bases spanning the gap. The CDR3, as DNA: TGCGCCAGCAGCCAAGATCACAGGGTGACGGGTTACACCTTC. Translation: CASSQDHRVTGYTF.

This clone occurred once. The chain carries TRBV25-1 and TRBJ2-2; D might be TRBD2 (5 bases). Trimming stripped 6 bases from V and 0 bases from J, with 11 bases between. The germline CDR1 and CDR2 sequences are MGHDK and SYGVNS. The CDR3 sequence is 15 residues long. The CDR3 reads CASSDRGSNTGELFF. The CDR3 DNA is TGTGCCAGCAGCGATCGGGGATCGAACACCGGGGAGCTGTTTTTT. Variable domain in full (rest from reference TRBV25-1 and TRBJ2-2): EADIYQTPRYLVIGTGKKITLECSQTMGHDKMYWYQQDPGMELHLIHYSYGVNSTEKGDLSSESTVSRIRTEHFPLTLESARPSHTSQYLCASSDRGSNTGELFFGEGSRLTVL.

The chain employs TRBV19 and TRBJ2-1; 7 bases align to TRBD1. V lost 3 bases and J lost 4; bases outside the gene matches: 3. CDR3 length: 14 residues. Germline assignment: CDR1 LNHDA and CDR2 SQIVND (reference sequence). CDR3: CASSIGDRYNEQFF. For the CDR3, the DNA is TGTGCCAGTAGTATCGGGGACAGATACAATGAGCAGTTCTTC.

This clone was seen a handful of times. As DNA, the CDR3 is TGTGCCAGTAGAGACAGACTCAGCACAGATACGCAGTATTTT. Encoded protein: CASRDRLSTDTQYF. This chain joins TRBV2 and TRBJ2-3, with D perhaps matching TRBD1 (5 bases). Germline V CDR1 and CDR2: SNHLY, FYNNEI. Trimming stripped 9 bases from V and 0 bases from J, with 13 bases between. The length of the CDR3 is 14 residues. Looking up the rest from reference TRBV2 and TRBJ2-3 gives the full variable domain: EPEVTQTPSHQVTQMGQEVILRCVPISNHLYFYWYRQILGQKVEFLVSFYNNEISEKSEIFDDQFSVERPDGSNFTLKIRSTKLEDSAMYFCASRDRLSTDTQYFGPGTRLTVL.

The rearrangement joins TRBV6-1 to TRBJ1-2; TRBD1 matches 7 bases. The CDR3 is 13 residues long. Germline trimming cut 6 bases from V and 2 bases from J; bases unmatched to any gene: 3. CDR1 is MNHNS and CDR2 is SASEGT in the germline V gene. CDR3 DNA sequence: TGTGCCAGCAGGACAGGGTACAACTATGGCTACACCTTC. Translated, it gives CASRTGYNYGYTF.

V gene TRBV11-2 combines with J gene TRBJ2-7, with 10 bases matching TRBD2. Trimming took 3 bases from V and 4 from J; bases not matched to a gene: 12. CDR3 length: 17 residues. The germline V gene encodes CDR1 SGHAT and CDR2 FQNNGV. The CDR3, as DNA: TGTGCCAGCAGCTTGGGCGGTACTAGCGGGGTTCGATACGAGCAGTACTTC. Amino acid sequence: CASSLGGTSGVRYEQYF.

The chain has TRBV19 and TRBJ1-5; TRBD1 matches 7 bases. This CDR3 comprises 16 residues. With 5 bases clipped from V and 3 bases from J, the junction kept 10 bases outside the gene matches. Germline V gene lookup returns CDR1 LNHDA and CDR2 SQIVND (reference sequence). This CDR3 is CASSSTPGTVNQPQHF. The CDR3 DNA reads TGTGCCAGTAGTTCCACTCCCGGGACAGTCAATCAGCCCCAGCATTTT. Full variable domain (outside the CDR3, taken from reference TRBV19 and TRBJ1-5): DGGITQSPKYLFRKEGQNVTLSCEQNLNHDAMYWYRQDPGQGLRLIYYSQIVNDFQKGDIAEGYSVSREKKESFPLTVTSAQKNPTAFYLCASSSTPGTVNQPQHFGDGTRLSIL.

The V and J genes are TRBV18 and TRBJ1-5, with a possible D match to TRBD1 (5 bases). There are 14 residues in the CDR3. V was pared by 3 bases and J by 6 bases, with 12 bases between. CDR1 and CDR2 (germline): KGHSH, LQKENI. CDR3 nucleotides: TGTGCCAGCTCACCCGTCGGGGGATCTCAGCCCCAGCATTTT. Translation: CASSPVGGSQPQHF. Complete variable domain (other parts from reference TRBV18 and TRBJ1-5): NAGVMQNPRHLVRRRGQEARLRCSPMKGHSHVYWYRQLPEEGLKFMVYLQKENIIDESGMPKERFSAEFPKEGPSILRIQQVVRGDSAAYFCASSPVGGSQPQHFGDGTRLSIL.

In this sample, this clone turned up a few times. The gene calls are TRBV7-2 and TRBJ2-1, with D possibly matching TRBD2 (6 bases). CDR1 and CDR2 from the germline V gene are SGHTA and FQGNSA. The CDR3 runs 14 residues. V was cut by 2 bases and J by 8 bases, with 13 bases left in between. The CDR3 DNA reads TGTGCCAGCAGCTTAAGCGCGGGGAACGATGAGCAGTTCTTC. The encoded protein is CASSLSAGNDEQFF.

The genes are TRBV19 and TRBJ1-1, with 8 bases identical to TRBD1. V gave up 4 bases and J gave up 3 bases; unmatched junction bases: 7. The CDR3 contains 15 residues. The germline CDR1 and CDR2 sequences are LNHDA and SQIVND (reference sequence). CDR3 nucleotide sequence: TGTGCCAGTAGTACCCTCCAGGGGGCTTACACTGAAGCTTTCTTT. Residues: CASSTLQGAYTEAFF.

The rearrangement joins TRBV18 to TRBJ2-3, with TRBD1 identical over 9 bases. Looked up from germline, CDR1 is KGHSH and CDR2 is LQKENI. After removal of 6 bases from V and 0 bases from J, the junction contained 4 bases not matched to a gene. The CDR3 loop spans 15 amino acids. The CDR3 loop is CASSTGGSSTDTQYF. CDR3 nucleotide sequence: TGTGCCAGCTCGACAGGGGGTTCTAGCACAGATACGCAGTATTTT.

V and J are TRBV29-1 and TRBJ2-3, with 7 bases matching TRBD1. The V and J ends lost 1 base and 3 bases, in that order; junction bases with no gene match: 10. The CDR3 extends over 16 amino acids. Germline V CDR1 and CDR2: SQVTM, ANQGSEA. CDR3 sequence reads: CSVEGGQKKRTDTQYF. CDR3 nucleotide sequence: TGCAGCGTTGAAGGGGGACAGAAAAAACGGACAGATACGCAGTATTTT.

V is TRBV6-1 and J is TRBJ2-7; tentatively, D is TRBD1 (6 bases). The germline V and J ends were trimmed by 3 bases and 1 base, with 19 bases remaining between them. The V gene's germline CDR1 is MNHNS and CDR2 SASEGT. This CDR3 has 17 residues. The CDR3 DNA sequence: TGTGCCAGCAGTGACCAAACACAGGGCCCCACATCCTACGAGCAGTACTTC. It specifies CASSDQTQGPTSYEQYF.

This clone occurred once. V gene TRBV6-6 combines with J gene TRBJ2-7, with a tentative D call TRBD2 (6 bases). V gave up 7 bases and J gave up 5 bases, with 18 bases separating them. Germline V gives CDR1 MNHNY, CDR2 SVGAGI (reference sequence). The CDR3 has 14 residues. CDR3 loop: CASKFGGRADEQYF. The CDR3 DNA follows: TGTGCCAGCAAGTTCGGGGGAAGGGCCGACGAGCAGTACTTC.

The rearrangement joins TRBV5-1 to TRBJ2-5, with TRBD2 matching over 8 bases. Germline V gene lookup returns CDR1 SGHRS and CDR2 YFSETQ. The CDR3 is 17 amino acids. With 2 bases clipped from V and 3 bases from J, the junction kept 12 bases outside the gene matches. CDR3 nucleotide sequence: TGCGCCAGCAGCTTCGGTTTGCGGGGACTAGACAAAGAGACCCAGTACTTC. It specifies CASSFGLRGLDKETQYF.